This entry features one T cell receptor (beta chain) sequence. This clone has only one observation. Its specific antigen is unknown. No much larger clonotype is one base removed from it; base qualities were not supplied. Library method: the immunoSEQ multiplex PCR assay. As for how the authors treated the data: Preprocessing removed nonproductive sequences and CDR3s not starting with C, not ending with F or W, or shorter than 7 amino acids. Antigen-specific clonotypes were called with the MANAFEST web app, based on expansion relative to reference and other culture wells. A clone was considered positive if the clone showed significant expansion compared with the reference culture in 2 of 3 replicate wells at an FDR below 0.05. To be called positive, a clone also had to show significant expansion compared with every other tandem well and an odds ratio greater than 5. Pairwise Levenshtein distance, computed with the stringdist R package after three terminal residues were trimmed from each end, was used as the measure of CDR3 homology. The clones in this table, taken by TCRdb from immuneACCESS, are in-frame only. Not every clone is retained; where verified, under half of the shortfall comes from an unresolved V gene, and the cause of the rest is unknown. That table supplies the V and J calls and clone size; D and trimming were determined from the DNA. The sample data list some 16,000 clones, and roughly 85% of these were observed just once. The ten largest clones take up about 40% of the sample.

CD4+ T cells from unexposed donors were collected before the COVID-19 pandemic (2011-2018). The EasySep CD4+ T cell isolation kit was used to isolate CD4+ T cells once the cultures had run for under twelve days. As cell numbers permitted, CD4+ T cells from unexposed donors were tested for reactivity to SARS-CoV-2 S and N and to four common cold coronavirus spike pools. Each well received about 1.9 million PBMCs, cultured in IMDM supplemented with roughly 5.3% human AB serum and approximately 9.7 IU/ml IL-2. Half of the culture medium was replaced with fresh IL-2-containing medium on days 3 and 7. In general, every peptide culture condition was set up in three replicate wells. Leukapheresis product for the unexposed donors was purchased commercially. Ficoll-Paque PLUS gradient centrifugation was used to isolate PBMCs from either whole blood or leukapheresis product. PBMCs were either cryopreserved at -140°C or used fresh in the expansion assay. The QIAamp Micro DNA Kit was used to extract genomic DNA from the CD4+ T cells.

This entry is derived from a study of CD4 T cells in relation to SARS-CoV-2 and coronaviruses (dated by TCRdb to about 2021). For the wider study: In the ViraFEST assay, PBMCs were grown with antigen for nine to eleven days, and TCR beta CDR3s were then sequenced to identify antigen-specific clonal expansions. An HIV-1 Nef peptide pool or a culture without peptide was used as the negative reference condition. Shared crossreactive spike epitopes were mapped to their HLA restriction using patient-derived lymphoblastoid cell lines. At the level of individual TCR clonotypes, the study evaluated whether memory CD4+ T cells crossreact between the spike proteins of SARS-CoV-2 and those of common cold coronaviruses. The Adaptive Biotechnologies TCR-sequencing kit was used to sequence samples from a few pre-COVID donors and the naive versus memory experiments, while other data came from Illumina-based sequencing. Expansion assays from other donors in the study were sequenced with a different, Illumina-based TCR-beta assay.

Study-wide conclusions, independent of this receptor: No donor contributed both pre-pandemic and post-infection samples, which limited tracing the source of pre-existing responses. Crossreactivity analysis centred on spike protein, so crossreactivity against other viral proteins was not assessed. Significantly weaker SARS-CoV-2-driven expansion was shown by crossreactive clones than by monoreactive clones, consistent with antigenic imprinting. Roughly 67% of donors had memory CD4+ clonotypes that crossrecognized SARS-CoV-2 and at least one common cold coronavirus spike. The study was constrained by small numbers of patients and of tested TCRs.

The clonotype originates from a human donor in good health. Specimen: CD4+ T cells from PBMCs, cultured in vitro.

The CDR3 amino acid sequence is: CASSLGLAGESSYNEQFF. The sequenced DNA is TGCGCCAGCAGCTTAGGCCTAGCGGGAGAGAGCTCCTACAATGAGCAGTTCTTC. The V gene is TRBV5-1 and the J gene is TRBJ2-1, and TRBD2 matches 10 of the central bases. Relative to germline, V is missing 2 bases and J is missing 0 bases, with 8 bases of the junction outside any gene match. From the germline V gene, CDR1 is SGHRS and CDR2 is YFSETQ. The CDR3 numbers 18 residues from cysteine through phenylalanine. Here the CDR3 DNA is all that survives: 54 bases in frame from base 1.